Below are 5 T cell receptor beta chains sequenced from a single sample in a study of T-cell memory formation after mild COVID-19. TCRdb passed the 5' RACE reads through MiXCR, listing each CDR3 protein once. The repertoire holds hundreds of thousands of distinct CDR3 sequences, with more than 15% as singletons. Sequencing was performed on PBMCs or a T cell subset sorted from them (not recorded which). The receptor set was obtained from an adult woman who had mild COVID-19 (a few samples of this study predate the infection). Cell type and time point are not known.

This clonotype was seen ten or more times. This rearrangement joins TRBV4-3 to TRBJ1-4; perhaps TRBD1 as D (6 bases). CDR1 LGHNA and CDR2 YSLEER come from the germline V gene. The CDR3 loop spans 15 amino acids. The V gene lost 3 bases and the J gene lost 4 bases, with 12 bases spanning the gap. The CDR3, as DNA: TGCGCCAGCAGCCAGAACCAGGGGCTTAATGAAAAACTGTTTTTT. Encoded protein: CASSQNQGLNEKLFF.

This clonotype was recorded many times. This chain connects TRBV5-1 to TRBJ1-1; D ambiguous. V lost 0 bases and J lost 1, with 4 bases in between. Germline V gene lookup returns CDR1 SGHRS and CDR2 YFSETQ. CDR3 length equals 13 residues. CDR3 residues: CASSLDRNTEAFF. In DNA, the CDR3 is TGCGCCAGCAGCTTGGACAGGAACACTGAAGCTTTCTTT.

The chain links TRBV5-1 to TRBJ1-2; perhaps TRBD1 as D (6 bases). The germline CDR1 and CDR2 sequences are SGHRS and YFSETQ. The CDR3 is made up of 14 amino acids. The V and J ends lost 0 bases and 8 bases respectively, with 14 bases between them. This chain's CDR3 is CASSLDQGSGGYTF. CDR3 nucleotide sequence: TGCGCCAGCAGCTTGGATCAGGGGTCCGGCGGCTACACCTTC.

The chain employs TRBV2 and TRBJ1-5; D gene uncertain. Deletions cut 7 bases from V and 0 bases from J, with 7 bases between. The CDR3 runs to 13 residues. Per germline, CDR1 SNHLY and CDR2 FYNNEI. CDR3 sequence: CASKQNSNQPQHF. CDR3 DNA: TGTGCCAGCAAACAGAATAGCAATCAGCCCCAGCATTTT.

The chain uses TRBV5-1 and TRBJ2-3; D not certain. V shed 0 bases and J shed 0 bases, with 11 bases lying between them. The CDR3 totals 16 residues. Germline-derived CDR1 and CDR2 are SGHRS and YFSETQ. This chain's CDR3 is CASSLGDRASTDTQYF. The CDR3 DNA reads TGCGCCAGCAGCTTGGGCGACCGGGCTAGCACAGATACGCAGTATTTT. The variable domain in full, with the rest retrieved from reference TRBV5-1 and TRBJ2-3, is KAGVTQTPRYLIKTRGQQVTLSCSPISGHRSVSWYQQTPGQGLQFLFEYFSETQRNKGNFPGRFSGRQFSNSRSEMNVSTLELGDSALYLCASSLGDRASTDTQYFGPGTRLTVL.